The following is a T cell receptor (beta chain) sequence with its context. As yet, its antigen is unknown. As to time point: week 11, during vaccination. The study gave 300 ug of mutant IDH1 20-mer peptide per vaccine dose, with topical imiquimod. Donors' newly diagnosed IDH1-mutant WHO grade 3 or 4 astrocytomas lacked nuclear ATRX. Only in-frame clones appear in the TCRdb table, and some are missing; sequencing was by immunoSEQ multiplex PCR. The sample consists of 55,000 to 65,000 clones, about four fifths of them appearing once. There are 14 residues in the CDR3. The V end was cut by 5 bases, the J end by 5 bases, with 13 bases between. Germline V gene lookup returns CDR1 SGHVS and CDR2 FQNEAQ. The data are from a study of a mutant IDH1 vaccine in newly diagnosed glioma.

Sequencing was performed on PBMCs, taken from a glioma patient whose treatment included an IDH1 peptide vaccine. The TCR originated in a man over 45 with glioma. The rearrangement links TRBV7-8 to TRBJ2-4; D might be TRBD2 (6 bases). CDR3: CASSRGGTENIQYF. In DNA form, the CDR3 reads TGTGCCAGCAGCCGTGGGGGGACCGAAAACATTCAGTACTTC.